The 17 T cell receptor beta chains in this list originate from one sample, sequenced in a study of blood T cells in healthy people across ages (dated by TCRdb to about 2015). Library preparation employed 5' RACE. TCRdb shows the sequencer as Illumina HiSeq 2500. A second roughly 6 to 12 cycle PCR used a sample-barcoded 5' primer and a J-beta primer mix. TCRdb reanalyzed the raw reads on its own, using fastp at Q25 for trimming and MiXCR for clone calling, and kept in-frame beta chains. Rows with one shared CDR3 protein collapse into an entry with the most common genes and DNA. The sample yields around 1.5 million distinct CDR3 sequences; approximately 40% were counted once. The ten largest clones capture 7.9% of the sample. The sample consisted of blood. The origin of the receptors is a woman under 30 in good health.

This clonotype was observed a handful of times. This rearrangement joins TRBV12-3 or TRBV12-4 to TRBJ1-5; maybe TRBD1 (6 bases). The germline V and J ends were trimmed by 8 bases and 7 bases, with 21 bases remaining between them. CDR3 length equals 15 residues. CDR3 nucleotides: TGTGCCAGCCGAAGAGGGGGGACTTTAAAACAGCCCCAGCATTTT. Amino acid sequence: CASRRGGTLKQPQHF.

The chain uses TRBV10-3 and TRBJ2-6; D gene uncertain. V was shortened by 6 bases and J by 4 bases, with 10 bases between the two germline ends. CDR1 ENHRY and CDR2 SYGVKD come from the germline V gene. The CDR3 loop spans 14 amino acids. The CDR3 loop is CAISSKAGANVLTF. The DNA of the CDR3 is TGTGCCATCAGCAGCAAAGCCGGGGCCAACGTCCTGACTTTC.

The CDR3 coding sequence is TGTGCCAGCCTGGACAGGGACTACGAGCAGTACTTC. It translates to CASLDRDYEQYF. The gene calls are TRBV28 and TRBJ2-4; 8 bases match TRBD1. The DNA matches TRBJ2-7 better at its end, which makes the J call doubtful. Germline loops: CDR1 MDHEN, CDR2 SYDVKM. There are 12 residues in the CDR3.

This clonotype appeared many times. This chain joins TRBV6-1 and TRBJ1-5, with D perhaps matching TRBD1 (6 bases). From germline, CDR1 is MNHNS and CDR2 SASEGT. The CDR3 is 18 amino acids. V was clipped by 6 bases and J by 0 bases, with 21 bases between them. The CDR3 DNA is TGTGCCAGCAGCCAAAACAGGGTGGAGGCTCATAGCAATCAGCCCCAGCATTTT. Amino acids: CASSQNRVEAHSNQPQHF.

The chain links TRBV20-1 to TRBJ1-2; 7 nucleotides match TRBD1. This CDR3 contains 16 residues. Trimming removed 1 base from V and 8 bases from J; junction bases left unmatched: 16. Germline V gene sequence: CDR1 DFQATT, CDR2 SNEGSKA (reference sequence). The CDR3 reads CSARADGGQHIYGYTF. In DNA form, the CDR3 reads TGCAGTGCTAGAGCGGACGGGGGACAGCACATCTACGGCTACACCTTC.

This rearrangement joins TRBV7-9 to TRBJ2-7; D gene ambiguous. The CDR3 extends over 16 amino acids. Between the trimmed V and J ends, which lost 6 bases and 2 bases, there was a span of 20 bases. Germline CDR1 and CDR2: SEHNR and FQNEAQ (reference sequence). The CDR3 sequence is CASSGSPLTGTYEQYF. In nucleotides, the CDR3 is TGTGCCAGCAGTGGGTCCCCCCTGACGGGCACCTACGAGCAGTACTTC.

The chain uses TRBV19 and TRBJ1-5; TRBD1 matches 8 bases. The CDR3 length is 15 residues. V lost 9 bases to trimming and J lost 4 bases; unmatched junction nucleotides: 11. Germline V gene lookup returns CDR1 LNHDA and CDR2 SQIVND (reference sequence). For the CDR3, the DNA is TGTGCCAGCACTCTCATAGGACAGGGAAATCAGCCCCAGCATTTT. Amino acids: CASTLIGQGNQPQHF.

Here the CDR3 reads CSARGTGGHLNEKLFF. The CDR3 DNA follows: TGCAGTGCTAGAGGGACAGGGGGCCATTTGAATGAAAAACTGTTTTTT. The genes are TRBV20-1 and TRBJ1-4; 11 bases are a match to TRBD1. This CDR3 spans 16 amino acids. Germline V gives CDR1 DFQATT, CDR2 SNEGSKA (reference sequence). V trimming: 1 base; J trimming: 5 bases; junction bases outside the gene matches: 6.

V and J are TRBV7-8 and TRBJ2-2, with D tentatively TRBD2 (5 bases). The CDR3 has 16 amino acids. Germline V gene lookup returns CDR1 SGHVS and CDR2 FQNEAQ. Trimming left V 7 bases short and J 0 bases short, with 15 bases between. CDR3 DNA sequence: TGTGCCAGCATCGGTTACAGCGGATCGAACACCGGGGAGCTGTTTTTT. Its translation is CASIGYSGSNTGELFF.

The J gene is TRBJ2-1, the V gene TRBV5-1, with TRBD1 as a possible D gene (6 bases). The CDR3 sequence is 14 residues long. Germline V lookup: CDR1 SGHRS, CDR2 YFSETQ. Trimming left V 4 bases short and J 4 bases short, with 12 bases between. CDR3 bases: TGCGCCAGCAGCCTCCGGACAGAATACAATGAGCAGTTCTTC. Its protein is CASSLRTEYNEQFF.

The gene calls are TRBV4-1 and TRBJ2-5; the match to TRBD1 covers 7 bases. This CDR3 contains 15 residues. Germline trimming cut 0 bases from V and 5 bases from J; bases unmatched to any gene: 6. Germline V gene lookup returns CDR1 MGHRA and CDR2 YSYEKL. CDR3 region: CASSQDEGQKETQYF. CDR3 coding DNA: TGCGCCAGCAGCCAAGACGAGGGACAGAAGGAGACCCAGTACTTC.

The rearrangement links TRBV4-1 to TRBJ1-1; D is undetermined. The CDR3 extends over 13 amino acids. The V and J ends lost 0 bases and 6 bases respectively, with 8 bases between them. Germline V CDR1 and CDR2: MGHRA, YSYEKL. Here the CDR3 reads CASSQESGAEAFF. Written as DNA, the CDR3 is TGCGCCAGCAGCCAAGAATCAGGCGCTGAAGCTTTCTTT.

The J gene is TRBJ2-5, the V gene TRBV20-1; possibly TRBD2 for D (6 bases). CDR3 length: 14 amino acids. Trimming cost V 0 bases and J 4 bases, with 12 bases left between them. In germline, CDR1 is DFQATT, CDR2 SNEGSKA (reference sequence). The CDR3 region is CSARDVGGVETQYF. The CDR3 bases are TGCAGTGCTAGAGATGTGGGGGGAGTAGAGACCCAGTACTTC.

The chain carries TRBV5-1 and TRBJ2-3; D is unresolved. This CDR3 has 15 residues. Trimming removed 8 bases at V and 2 bases at J, with 18 bases between. Germline V gene lookup returns CDR1 SGHRS and CDR2 YFSETQ. CDR3 nucleotide sequence: TGCGCCAGTCAGCCGGCGCTAGTCGTCACAGATACGCAGTATTTT. Translating gives CASQPALVVTDTQYF.

This clonotype was found a few times. V is TRBV6-6 and J is TRBJ2-1; D call uncertain. Germline V gene lookup returns CDR1 MNHNY and CDR2 SVGAGI (reference sequence). V dropped 6 bases and J dropped 15 bases, with 15 bases sitting between them. CDR3 length: 11 residues. CDR3 nucleotides: TGTGCCAGCAGCCCCGGGCTAGGCCCGTTCTTC. This sequence encodes CASSPGLGPFF.

The chain couples TRBV6-5 to TRBJ2-1; D tentatively fits TRBD1 or TRBD2 (5 bases each). Germline CDR1 MNHEY, CDR2 SVGAGI. CDR3 length: 14 amino acids. The V end was cut by 5 bases, the J end by 5 bases, with 13 bases between. CDR3 in amino acids: CASSLRDDDNEQFF. The CDR3 DNA follows: TGTGCCAGCAGTCTCCGGGACGATGACAATGAGCAGTTCTTC.

This sequence joins TRBV20-1 and TRBJ2-1, with 9 bases lining up with TRBD2. The CDR3 loop spans 15 amino acids. With V trimmed by 1 base and J by 8 bases, 9 bases remained unmatched. Germline-derived CDR1 and CDR2 are DFQATT and SNEGSKA (reference sequence). The CDR3 here is CSARVGASGNYEQFF. As DNA, the CDR3 is TGCAGTGCTAGAGTCGGAGCTAGCGGGAACTATGAGCAGTTCTTC.